This T cell receptor (beta chain) was profiled in a study of blood T cell repertoires in COVID-19. In terms of age and location, participants ranged from roughly 18 to 90 years and lived in about two dozen US areas. Original analysis: From reference gene primer amplification, estimates of nucleated cell counts were derived. TCRdb's table, derived via immunoSEQ multiplex PCR, lists solely in-frame clones and lacks some. The V and J calls and clone size come from that table; D and trimming were worked out from the DNA. The sample shows approximately 170,000 clones, 65% to 85% of them seen only once. The V and J ends lost 3 bases and 7 bases, in that order; junction bases with no gene match: 11. This CDR3 has 14 amino acids. From germline, CDR1 is GTSNPN and CDR2 SVGIG (reference sequence).

This TCR was sampled from a middle-aged man who had recovered from COVID-19. The sample was PBMCs or T cells enriched from blood (not recorded which). The chain employs TRBV30 and TRBJ1-1; 7 nucleotides line up with TRBD1. The CDR3 nucleotides are TGTGCCTGGAGCCTCCAGACAGGGTTTGATGAAGCTTTCTTT. Its translation: CAWSLQTGFDEAFF.